Each of the 2 T cell receptor beta chains below was sequenced from the same sample in a study of blood T cells in healthy people across ages. A second PCR, run for roughly 7 to 11 cycles, used a sample-barcoded 5' primer plus a J-beta primer mix. TCRdb reprocessed the 5' RACE reads via MiXCR and lists one record per CDR3 protein. The sample contains about 640,000 distinct CDR3 sequences, around three fifths of which appear only once. Sequencing used blood. All receptors derive from a man in his 60s in good health.

This chain connects TRBV5-1 to TRBJ1-3, with 8 bases matching TRBD1. The CDR3 runs to 15 residues. The junction had 4 bases not matched to a gene; V was cut back by 1 base and J by 4 bases. Germline V gives CDR1 SGHRS, CDR2 YFSETQ. CDR3 region: CASSLRQGYGNTIYF. The CDR3 nucleotides read TGCGCCAGCAGCTTGAGACAGGGGTACGGAAACACCATATATTTT.

The rearrangement uses TRBV20-1 and TRBJ2-7, with D unclear. The CDR3 covers 13 residues. Trimming left V 6 bases short and J 1 base short, with 13 bases between. CDR1 and CDR2 from the germline V gene are DFQATT and SNEGSKA (reference sequence). CDR3 bases: TGCAGTGCCCCGGTAGGGTTGTCCTACGAGCAGTACTTC. Residues: CSAPVGLSYEQYF.